This TCR beta chain comes out of a study of cytomegalovirus exposure and HLA in healthy donors. Study details: About 85 million unique TCRs from HLA-typed donors were held in an early release of data. Study observations and caveats: Only CMV serostatus was available as immune exposure information. Productive status was seen about 90% or about 30% of the time for most TCR beta V segments in an earlier analysis. Among the CMV-associated chains, a few were confirmed in vitro as specific for CMV antigens.

Germline assignment: CDR1 LNHNV and CDR2 YYDKDF (reference sequence). This CDR3 is 15 amino acids long. The germline V and J ends were trimmed by 5 bases and 3 bases, with 14 bases remaining between them. This clone occurred once. Antigen unknown. The PCR used 60 Vbeta and 13 Jbeta primers. The data were produced by immunoSEQ multiplex PCR, yet TCRdb's version contains in-frame clones alone and is incomplete. The data contain 100,000 to 150,000 clones, roughly 70% of them singletons. Sequencing was done on a sample of PBMCs. This chain uses TRBV15 with TRBJ1-5; the D gene is possibly TRBD1 (6 bases). The TCR originated in a man in his forties or fifties in good health and CMV-seropositive. CDR3 sequence: CATSFRGAVNQPQHF. CDR3 in DNA: TGTGCCACCAGCTTCAGGGGCGCGGTCAATCAGCCCCAGCATTTT.